This T cell receptor (beta chain) derives from a study of blood T cell repertoires in COVID-19 (dated by TCRdb to 2018 to 2020). Broadly, across the study: The collaborator samples originated in the United States, Italy and Spain and spanned the acute and convalescent phases of COVID-19. The prospective study material was composed of cDNA or gDNA derived from T cells, B-cell-depleted T cells, or PBMCs. The dataset comprised deeply sampled blood TCRbeta repertoires from subjects exposed to, actively infected with, or recovered from COVID-19. A freely available public database, intended as a resource for researchers studying the immune response to SARS-CoV-2, is where the repertoires were released. Samples were obtained from the ongoing ImmuneRACE study (first 160 participants) and from roughly 1,300 subjects provided by 6 global collaborators. Nearly every sample came with metadata listing a de-identified subject ID, COVID-19 status, age in years and sex. Where available, HLA class I and class II types were obtained from metadata supplied by the sample provider rather than from assay-based typing.

Each collaborating institution followed its own protocols to collect whole blood in K2EDTA tubes. For TCRbeta analysis, collaborator samples were shipped as frozen whole blood, as isolated PBMCs, or as DNA extracted from either sample type. A note on this clone: What antigen it recognizes has not been identified. No base-level quality is on record; no much larger clone is a single base apart.

Points the paper makes about the study in general: Clinical and demographic metadata were provided uncurated, with the amount varying by source and participant.

The immunoSEQ Assay, a bias-controlled multiplex PCR, was used to amplify TCRbeta CDR3 regions from genomic DNA. The authors processed their data as follows. The number of nucleated cells in each sample was estimated from the amplification of reference gene primers within the assay. Sequence reads were collapsed and filtered to measure the absolute abundance of every unique TCRbeta CDR3 rearrangement. For each sample, productive Simpson clonality was calculated as the square root of Simpson's diversity index across productive rearrangements. TCRdb took this table from immuneACCESS and kept in-frame rearrangements with V and J called. Such tables lack part of the clones; where checked against another copy, unresolved V genes explain under half of the gap, and the rest is unexplained. V and J calls and clone size are those listed in that table; D and trimming were worked out from the DNA. The sample table holds over 150,000 clones, of which roughly 83% were seen once. The top ten clonotypes cover less than 3.5% of the sample.

Sequenced: peripheral blood. The TCR was taken from an older woman with acute or convalescent COVID-19.

The DNA reads as follows: TGTGCCAGCAGTTACCTGGGACAGAATAATTCACCCCTCCACTTT. It is translated as CASSYLGQNNSPLHF. The V gene is TRBV6-2 or TRBV6-3 and the J gene is TRBJ1-6, with 7 bases aligning to TRBD1. The germline V gene encodes CDR1 MNHEY and CDR2 SVGEGT. The cysteine opens and the phenylalanine closes a CDR3 of 15 amino acids. Only the CDR3 part of the read is kept: 45 bases, read in frame from the first base. Here V drops 2 bases and J drops 5 bases, and the junction holds 3 bases not matched to any gene.